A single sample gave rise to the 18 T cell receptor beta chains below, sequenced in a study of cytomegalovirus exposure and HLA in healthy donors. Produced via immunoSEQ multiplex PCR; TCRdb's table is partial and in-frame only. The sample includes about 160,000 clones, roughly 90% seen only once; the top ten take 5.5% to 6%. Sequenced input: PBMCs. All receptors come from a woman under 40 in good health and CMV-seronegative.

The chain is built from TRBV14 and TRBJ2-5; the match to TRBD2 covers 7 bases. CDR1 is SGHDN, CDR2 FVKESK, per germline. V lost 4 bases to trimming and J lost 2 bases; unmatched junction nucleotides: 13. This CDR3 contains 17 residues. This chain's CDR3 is CASSPWGGSGLQETQYF. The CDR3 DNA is TGTGCCAGCAGCCCCTGGGGGGGTAGCGGATTACAAGAGACCCAGTACTTC.

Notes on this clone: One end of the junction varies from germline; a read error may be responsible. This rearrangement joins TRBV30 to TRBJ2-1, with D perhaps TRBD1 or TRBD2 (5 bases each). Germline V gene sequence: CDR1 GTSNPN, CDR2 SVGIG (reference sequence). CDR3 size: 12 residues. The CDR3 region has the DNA TGTGCCTGGAGCCCCCGGGACCGAACGTACCTCTTC. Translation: CAWSPRDRTYLF.

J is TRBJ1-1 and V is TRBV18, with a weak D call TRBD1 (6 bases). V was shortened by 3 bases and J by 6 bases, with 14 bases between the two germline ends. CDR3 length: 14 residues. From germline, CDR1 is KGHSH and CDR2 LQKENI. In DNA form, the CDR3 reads TGTGCCAGCTCACCCAACACAGGGCCCGCTGAAGCTTTCTTT. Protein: CASSPNTGPAEAFF.

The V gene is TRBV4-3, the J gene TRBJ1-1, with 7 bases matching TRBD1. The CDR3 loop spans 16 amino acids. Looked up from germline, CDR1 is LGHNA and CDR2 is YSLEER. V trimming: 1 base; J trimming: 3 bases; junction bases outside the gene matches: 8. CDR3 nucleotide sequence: TGCGCCAGCAGCCAAGGAGAGGGGGCGGGGTACACTGAAGCTTTCTTT. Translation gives CASSQGEGAGYTEAFF.

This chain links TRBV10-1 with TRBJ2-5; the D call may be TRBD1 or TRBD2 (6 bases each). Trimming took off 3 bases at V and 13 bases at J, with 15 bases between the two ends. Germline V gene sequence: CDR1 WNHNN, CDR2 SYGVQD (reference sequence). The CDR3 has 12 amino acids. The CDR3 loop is CASSDSGAPPYF. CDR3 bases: TGCGCCAGCAGTGATTCGGGGGCGCCTCCGTACTTC.

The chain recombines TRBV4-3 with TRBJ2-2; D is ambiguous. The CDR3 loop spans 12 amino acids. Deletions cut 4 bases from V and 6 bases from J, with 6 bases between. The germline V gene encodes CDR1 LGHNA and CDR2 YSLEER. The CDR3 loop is CASSRTSGELFF. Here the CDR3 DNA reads TGCGCCAGCAGCCGTACCTCCGGGGAGCTGTTTTTT.

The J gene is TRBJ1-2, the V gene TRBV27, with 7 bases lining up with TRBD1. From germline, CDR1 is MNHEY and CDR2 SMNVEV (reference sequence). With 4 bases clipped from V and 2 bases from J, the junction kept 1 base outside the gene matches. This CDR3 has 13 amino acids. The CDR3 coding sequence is TGTGCCAGCAGTTCGACAGGGAACTATGGCTACACCTTC. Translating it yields CASSSTGNYGYTF.

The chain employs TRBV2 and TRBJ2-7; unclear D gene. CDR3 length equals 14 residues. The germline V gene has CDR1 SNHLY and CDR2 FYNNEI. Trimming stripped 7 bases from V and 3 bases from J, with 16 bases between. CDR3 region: CASIFPSQDYEQYF. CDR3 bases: TGTGCCAGCATTTTTCCCTCTCAAGACTACGAGCAGTACTTC.

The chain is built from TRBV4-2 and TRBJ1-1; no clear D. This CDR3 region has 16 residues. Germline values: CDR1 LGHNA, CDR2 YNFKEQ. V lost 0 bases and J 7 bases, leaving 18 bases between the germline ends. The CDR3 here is CASSQDIATRESEAFF. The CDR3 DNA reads TGTGCCAGCAGCCAAGATATTGCTACGAGGGAGAGTGAAGCTTTCTTT.

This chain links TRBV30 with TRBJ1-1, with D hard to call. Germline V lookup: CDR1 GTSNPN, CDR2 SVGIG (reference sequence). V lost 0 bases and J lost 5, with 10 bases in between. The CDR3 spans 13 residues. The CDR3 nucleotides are TGTGCCTGGAGTGTAGGTGCCGGAACTGAAGCTTTCTTT. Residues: CAWSVGAGTEAFF.

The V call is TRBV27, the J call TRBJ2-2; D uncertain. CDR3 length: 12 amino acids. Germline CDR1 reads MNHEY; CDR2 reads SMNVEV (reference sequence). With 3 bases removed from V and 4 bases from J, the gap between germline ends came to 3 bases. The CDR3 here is CASSFGTGELFF. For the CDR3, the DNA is TGTGCCAGCAGTTTTGGCACCGGGGAGCTGTTTTTT.

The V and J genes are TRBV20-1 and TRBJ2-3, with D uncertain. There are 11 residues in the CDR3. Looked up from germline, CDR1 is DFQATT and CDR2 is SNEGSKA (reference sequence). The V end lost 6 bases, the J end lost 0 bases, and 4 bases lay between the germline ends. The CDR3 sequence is CSAVSTDTQYF. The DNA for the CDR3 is TGCAGTGCAGTAAGCACAGATACGCAGTATTTT.

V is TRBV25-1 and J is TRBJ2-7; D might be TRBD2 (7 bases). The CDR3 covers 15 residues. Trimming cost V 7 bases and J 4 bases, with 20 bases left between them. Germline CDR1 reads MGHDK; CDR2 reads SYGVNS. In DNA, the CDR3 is TGTGCCAGCACCGAGGCGGGGGCCCCATTTTACGAGCAGTACTTC. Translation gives CASTEAGAPFYEQYF.

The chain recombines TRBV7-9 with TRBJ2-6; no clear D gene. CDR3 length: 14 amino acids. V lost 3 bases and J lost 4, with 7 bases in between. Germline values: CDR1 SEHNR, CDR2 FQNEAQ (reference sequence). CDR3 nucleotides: TGTGCCAGCAGCTTCAGCTCCGGGGCCAACGTCCTGACTTTC. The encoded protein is CASSFSSGANVLTF.

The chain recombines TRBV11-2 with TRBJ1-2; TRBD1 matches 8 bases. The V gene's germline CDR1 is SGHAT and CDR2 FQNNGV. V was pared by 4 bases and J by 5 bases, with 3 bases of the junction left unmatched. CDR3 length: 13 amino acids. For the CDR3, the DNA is TGTGCCAGCAGCTCGAGGACAGGGTATGGCTACACCTTC. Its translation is CASSSRTGYGYTF. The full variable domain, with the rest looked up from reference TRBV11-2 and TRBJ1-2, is EAGVAQSPRYKIIEKRQSVAFWCNPISGHATLYWYQQILGQGPKLLIQFQNNGVVDDSQLPKDRFSAERLKGVDSTLKIQPAKLEDSAVYLCASSSRTGYGYTFGSGTRLTVV.

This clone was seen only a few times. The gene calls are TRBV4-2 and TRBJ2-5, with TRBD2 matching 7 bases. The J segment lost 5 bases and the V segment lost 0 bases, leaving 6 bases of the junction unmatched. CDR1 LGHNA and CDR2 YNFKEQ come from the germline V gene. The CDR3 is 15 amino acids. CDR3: CASSQDFGGSETQYF. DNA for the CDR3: TGTGCCAGCAGCCAAGATTTCGGGGGGTCCGAGACCCAGTACTTC.

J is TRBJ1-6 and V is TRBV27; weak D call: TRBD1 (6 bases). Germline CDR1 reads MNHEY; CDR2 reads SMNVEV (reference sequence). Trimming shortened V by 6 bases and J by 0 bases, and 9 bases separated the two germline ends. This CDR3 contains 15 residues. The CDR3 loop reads CASRQGSSYNSPLHF. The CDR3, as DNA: TGTGCCAGCAGACAGGGAAGCTCCTATAATTCACCCCTCCACTTT.

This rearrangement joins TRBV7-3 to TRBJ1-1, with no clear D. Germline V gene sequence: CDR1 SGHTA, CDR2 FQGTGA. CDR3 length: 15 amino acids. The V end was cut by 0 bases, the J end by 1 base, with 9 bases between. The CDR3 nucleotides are TGTGCCAGCAGCTTAACCTGGACGGGGAACACTGAAGCTTTCTTT. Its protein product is CASSLTWTGNTEAFF.